Listed here are 19 T cell receptor beta chains from one sample, sequenced in a study of cytomegalovirus exposure and HLA in healthy donors. PCR amplification relied on 60 Vbeta primers (plus 13 Jbeta primers). TCRdb's table, derived via immunoSEQ multiplex PCR, lists solely in-frame clones and lacks some. The table has about 90,000 clones, about 67% seen once. What was sequenced was PBMCs. All receptors come from a man aged 25-45 years in good health and CMV-seronegative.

This sequence joins TRBV27 and TRBJ2-5; the D gene is possibly TRBD2 (8 bases). The germline V gene has CDR1 MNHEY and CDR2 SMNVEV (reference sequence). The CDR3 is 15 amino acids. V dropped 4 bases and J dropped 4 bases, with 16 bases sitting between them. The CDR3 sequence is CASSSGGAGAETQYF. CDR3 bases: TGTGCCAGCAGTTCAGGGGGAGCGGGAGCAGAGACCCAGTACTTC.

The rearrangement joins TRBV2 to TRBJ1-2; 7 bases are shared with TRBD1. With 2 bases clipped from V and 6 bases from J, the junction kept 3 bases outside the gene matches. Germline values: CDR1 SNHLY, CDR2 FYNNEI. The CDR3 has 13 amino acids. This CDR3 reads CASSERTGDGYTF. The CDR3 DNA reads TGTGCCAGCAGTGAACGAACAGGGGATGGCTACACCTTC.

A note on this clone: At one end the junction does not follow the germline gene, possibly because of a read error. The chain carries TRBV5-1 and TRBJ1-1; weak D call: TRBD1 (5 bases). This CDR3 contains 15 residues. Germline CDR1 SGHRS, CDR2 YFSETQ. CDR3 DNA: TGCCCCAGCAGCTTGTTTTTGGGCCTAGGGGTTGAAGCTTTCTTT. Its protein is CPSSLFLGLGVEAFF.

The V and J genes are TRBV5-1 and TRBJ2-7, with D possibly TRBD1 on 6 matching bases. The CDR3 extends over 14 amino acids. CDR1 is SGHRS and CDR2 is YFSETQ in the germline V gene. V lost 0 bases, J lost 2 bases, and 9 bases lay in between. CDR3 loop: CASSLDGQTYEQYF. Written as DNA, the CDR3 is TGCGCCAGCAGCTTGGACGGACAGACCTACGAGCAGTACTTC.

The chain is built from TRBV4-3 and TRBJ2-5; TRBD2 matches at 8 bases. Germline-derived CDR1 and CDR2 are LGHNA and YSLEER. J gave up 3 bases and V 0 bases, and 9 bases lay outside the gene matches. This CDR3 comprises 17 residues. The CDR3: CASSQDTTGGQKETQYF. Written as DNA, the CDR3 is TGCGCCAGCAGCCAAGATACCACGGGGGGGCAGAAAGAGACCCAGTACTTC.

This clone was counted a few times. V and J are TRBV18 and TRBJ1-5; possibly TRBD1 for D (5 bases). V was cut by 3 bases and J by 7 bases, with 16 bases left in between. This CDR3 has 15 amino acids. Germline V gene data show CDR1 as KGHSH and CDR2 as LQKENI. CDR3 protein: CASSPSGRSGQPQHF. CDR3 in DNA: TGTGCCAGCTCACCCTCAGGGCGGAGTGGACAGCCCCAGCATTTT.

This clone has just one count. The rearrangement uses TRBV9 and TRBJ1-4, with 10 bases identical to TRBD1. This CDR3 has 14 residues. Germline CDR1 SGDLS, CDR2 YYNGEE. V was pared by 3 bases and J by 6 bases, with 2 bases of the junction left unmatched. CDR3 amino acids: CASSADRGDEKLFF. Written as DNA, the CDR3 is TGTGCCAGCAGCGCGGACAGGGGGGATGAAAAACTGTTTTTT.

CDR3 loop: CASGLPLGRGGHYNEQFF. Here the CDR3 DNA reads TGTGCTAGTGGTTTACCACTCGGGCGCGGGGGCCACTACAATGAGCAGTTCTTC. This chain joins TRBV12-5 and TRBJ2-1, with D maybe TRBD2 (7 bases). Germline CDR1 LGHNT, CDR2 FRNRAP. The CDR3 has 18 amino acids. The germline V and J ends were trimmed by 3 bases and 3 bases, with 21 bases remaining between them.

The chain carries TRBV5-1 and TRBJ2-5, with 10 bases matching TRBD1. Looked up from germline, CDR1 is SGHRS and CDR2 is YFSETQ. The CDR3 runs to 16 residues. The V segment lost 7 bases and the J segment 0 bases; nucleotides outside the gene matches: 9. The DNA of the CDR3 is TGCGCCAGCCGCGGGGGGACAGGGGCGAACCAAGAGACCCAGTACTTC. Translation: CASRGGTGANQETQYF.

The J gene is TRBJ2-2, the V gene TRBV6-1; D is perhaps TRBD1 (5 bases). V gave up 3 bases and J gave up 0 bases, with 11 bases separating them. The CDR3 is 16 residues long. Germline CDR1 MNHNS, CDR2 SASEGT. CDR3 region: CASSERQSSNTGELFF. CDR3 sequence (DNA): TGTGCCAGCAGTGAGAGACAGTCCTCGAACACCGGGGAGCTGTTTTTT.

This clone occurred a few times. J is TRBJ1-5 and V is TRBV10-2; D call uncertain. Germline values: CDR1 WSHSY, CDR2 SAAADI. The V gene lost 2 bases and the J gene lost 2 bases, with 16 bases spanning the gap. This CDR3 comprises 17 residues. DNA for the CDR3: TGCGCCAGCAGTGAGGTGATGTCAGGAGGCGGCAATCAGCCCCAGCATTTT. Its translation: CASSEVMSGGGNQPQHF.

J is TRBJ1-1 and V is TRBV18, with D hard to call. From germline, CDR1 is KGHSH and CDR2 LQKENI. This CDR3 spans 15 amino acids. Between the trimmed V and J ends, which lost 3 bases and 4 bases, there was a span of 15 bases. CDR3 sequence reads: CASSPGRGGFTEAFF. The CDR3 nucleotides read TGTGCCAGCTCACCCGGGCGGGGAGGATTCACTGAAGCTTTCTTT.

The chain recombines TRBV7-8 with TRBJ2-7; a weak D match, TRBD1 (6 bases). The CDR3 loop spans 15 amino acids. Germline V gives CDR1 SGHVS, CDR2 FQNEAQ. Trimming cost V 3 bases and J 4 bases, with 16 bases left between them. The CDR3 loop reads CASSLGQGRSYEQYF. CDR3 bases: TGTGCCAGCAGCTTGGGGCAGGGGCGGTCGTACGAGCAGTACTTC.

This chain uses TRBV7-9 with TRBJ2-5; possibly TRBD1 for D (6 bases). Germline V gene sequence: CDR1 SEHNR, CDR2 FQNEAQ (reference sequence). CDR3 length equals 14 residues. V lost 4 bases, J lost 7 bases, and 16 bases lay in between. DNA for the CDR3: TGTGCCAGCAGCTCCGGGACAATCATTGGGACCCAGTACTTC. Protein: CASSSGTIIGTQYF.

The V gene is TRBV27, the J gene TRBJ2-5, with TRBD2 matching 16 bases. The junction had 9 bases not matched to a gene; V was cut back by 7 bases and J by 4 bases. This CDR3 contains 17 residues. Per the germline V gene, CDR1 is MNHEY and CDR2 is SMNVEV (reference sequence). Written as DNA, the CDR3 is TGTGCCAGCAAATCGGGACTAGCGGGAGGGTATGGAGAGACCCAGTACTTC. As protein: CASKSGLAGGYGETQYF.

V is TRBV2 and J is TRBJ2-3; D is perhaps TRBD2 (6 bases). CDR1 SNHLY and CDR2 FYNNEI come from the germline V gene. Trimming cost V 1 base and J 0 bases, with 8 bases left between them. The CDR3 contains 15 residues. The CDR3 sequence: CASSEEAGSTDTQYF. The DNA for the CDR3 is TGTGCCAGCAGTGAAGAGGCGGGGAGCACAGATACGCAGTATTTT.

This sequence joins TRBV28 and TRBJ2-7, with 8 nucleotides matching TRBD1. Trimming at V came to 1 base and at J to 0 bases, leaving 8 bases not matched to a gene. CDR3 length: 17 amino acids. Germline CDR1 MDHEN, CDR2 SYDVKM. CDR3 DNA sequence: TGTGCCAGCAGTTTATTGGGGACAGGTCGTAGCTCCTACGAGCAGTACTTC. Its translation: CASSLLGTGRSSYEQYF.

The J gene is TRBJ2-7, the V gene TRBV6-5; TRBD1 matches 7 bases. Germline assignment: CDR1 MNHEY and CDR2 SVGAGI. This CDR3 comprises 15 residues. After removal of 6 bases from V and 3 bases from J, the junction contained 11 bases not matched to a gene. The CDR3 reads CASRTGNGPHYEQYF. The CDR3 DNA reads TGTGCCAGCAGGACAGGGAATGGCCCCCACTACGAGCAGTACTTC.

This clone was counted only a few times. A read error may account for a junction end that differs from germline. This chain uses TRBV18 with TRBJ1-1, with D hard to call. CDR3 length: 15 amino acids. CDR1 is KGHSH and CDR2 is LQKENI in the germline V gene. The CDR3 sequence is CASSQNSPPNSEAFF. The CDR3 DNA reads as TGTGCCAGCTCACAGAACTCCCCCCCGAACTCTGAAGCTTTCTTT. The full variable domain, its missing parts supplied by reference TRBV18 and TRBJ1-1, is NAGVMQNPRHLVRRRGQEARLRCSPMKGHSHVYWYRQLPEEGLKFMVYLQKENIIDESGMPKERFSAEFPKEGPSILRIQQVVRGDSAAYFCASSQNSPPNSEAFFGQGTRLTVV.